A single sample is the source of the 8 T cell receptor beta chains below, sequenced in a study of blood T cell repertoires in COVID-19. Sequencing used immunoSEQ multiplex PCR; TCRdb keeps in-frame clones, though not all of them. The table shows about 490,000 clones, with 70% to 90% occurring only once. Material: peripheral blood. The receptor set was obtained from a human donor in a cohort sampled during active COVID-19.

This clone was seen a few times. The V gene is TRBV6-2 or TRBV6-3, the J gene TRBJ2-3; the match to TRBD2 covers 8 bases. Per the germline V gene, CDR1 is MNHEY and CDR2 is SVGEGT. With 1 base clipped from V and 3 bases from J, the junction kept 6 bases outside the gene matches. CDR3 length equals 16 residues. The CDR3 coding sequence is TGTGCCAGCAGTTACTTGAGACCTAGCGGGACAGATACGCAGTATTTT. Translation gives CASSYLRPSGTDTQYF.

The chain employs TRBV7-3 and TRBJ2-1; 11 bases agree with TRBD2. CDR1 and CDR2 (germline): SGHTA, FQGTGA. V lost 5 bases, J lost 3 bases, and 3 bases stayed unmatched. The CDR3 runs to 15 residues. The CDR3 nucleotides read TGTGCCAGCAGCGTCGGGACTAGCGGCTACAATGAGCAGTTCTTC. It codes for CASSVGTSGYNEQFF.

This chain connects TRBV11-2 to TRBJ2-2; TRBD2 is a possible D gene (6 bases). The V gene lost 10 bases and the J gene lost 1 base, with 13 bases spanning the gap. Germline V gene lookup returns CDR1 SGHAT and CDR2 FQNNGV. The CDR3 is 14 residues long. The CDR3 spells CATRRRGNTGELFF. DNA for the CDR3: TGTGCCACCCGTAGGAGGGGGAACACCGGGGAGCTGTTTTTT.

The chain couples TRBV2 to TRBJ2-5; D possibly corresponds to TRBD1 (6 bases). V lost 8 bases, J lost 5 bases, and 15 bases lay in between. This CDR3 has 13 amino acids. Germline CDR1 reads SNHLY; CDR2 reads FYNNEI. The CDR3 sequence: CASGQHKGETQYF. In nucleotides, the CDR3 is TGTGCCAGCGGACAGCATAAGGGGGAGACCCAGTACTTC.

Here the CDR3 DNA reads TGTGCCAGCAGCTTTGTGGACAGGGCGGGTGAGCAGTTCTTC. Translated: CASSFVDRAGEQFF. The chain joins TRBV5-4 to TRBJ2-1, with 8 bases that match TRBD1. The CDR3 covers 14 residues. The trim removed 2 bases at V and 9 bases at J, leaving 7 bases unmatched. CDR1 SGHNT and CDR2 YYREEE come from the germline V gene (reference sequence).

V is TRBV28 and J is TRBJ2-7; D ambiguous. Germline CDR1 and CDR2: MDHEN and SYDVKM. CDR3 size: 11 residues. Trimming left V 4 bases short and J 13 bases short, with 14 bases between. CDR3 nucleotide sequence: TGTGCCAGCAGTTCGACTTCCTTCGCATACTTC. The encoded protein is CASSSTSFAYF.

This clone was detected only once. This CDR3 is also generated by other DNA sequences in the sample. The chain employs TRBV6-5 and TRBJ2-7, with TRBD2 matching 8 bases. Germline lookup yields CDR1 MNHEY and CDR2 SVGAGI. This CDR3 is built from 14 residues. Germline trimming cut 5 bases from V and 0 bases from J; bases unmatched to any gene: 3. CDR3 sequence reads: CASSLAGSSYEQYF. The CDR3 nucleotides read TGTGCCAGCAGTCTAGCGGGCAGCTCCTACGAGCAGTACTTC.

This clone was seen once. This rearrangement joins TRBV11-2 to TRBJ1-4, with 10 bases fitting TRBD1. CDR1 and CDR2 (germline): SGHAT, FQNNGV. This CDR3 is 14 amino acids long. Trimming removed 8 bases from V and 8 bases from J; junction bases left unmatched: 8. CDR3 in amino acids: CASSTRDRGEKLFF. CDR3 coding DNA: TGTGCCAGCTCCACCCGGGACAGGGGAGAAAAACTGTTTTTT.